A selection of T cell receptor beta chains follows, all from one sample in a study of blood T cell repertoires in COVID-19. Some clones are missing from TCRdb's copy, which holds only in-frame ones; the method was immunoSEQ multiplex PCR. The sample has about 130,000 clones, 70% to 90% seen once. Sequencing was performed on peripheral blood. These receptors were collected from a woman in her sixties with acute or convalescent COVID-19. The CDR3 runs from the conserved cysteine through the conserved F or W. The D gene is left open where the match is weak. Rows may omit the clone size; those that give it use once, few, many or a size class.

abundance,d_gene,len,j_gene,v_gene,CDR3nt,CDR3aa
-,TRBD2,15,TRBJ2-7,TRBV28,TGTGCCAGCAGGACCCCGGGACTAGCGCCCTACGAGCAGTACTTC,CASRTPGLAPYEQYF
once,TRBD1,16,TRBJ2-5,TRBV27,TGTGCCAGCAGTTTATCGCGACAGGGGGCTTCGGAGACCCAGTACTTC,CASSLSRQGASETQYF
-,TRBD1,14,TRBJ1-1,TRBV5-1,TGCGCCAGCAGCTTGGAGGGGTACAGGGGTGAAGCTTTCTTT,CASSLEGYRGEAFF
-,-,13,TRBJ2-5,TRBV5-1,TGCGCCAGCAGCCCGAATATCGGGGAGACCCAGTACTTC,CASSPNIGETQYF
-,TRBD2,17,TRBJ2-4,TRBV28,TGTGCCAGCAGTTTGGGGCGGGGGGGGCGGGCCAAAAACATTCAGTACTTC,CASSLGRGGRAKNIQYF
-,TRBD1,14,TRBJ2-3,TRBV30,TGTGCCTGGAGCGGGACAGGGGGAAGAGATACGCAGTATTTT,CAWSGTGGRDTQYF
once,-,11,TRBJ2-3,TRBV6-5,TGTGCCAGCGGCCTCACAGATACGCAGTATTTT,CASGLTDTQYF
-,TRBD2,16,TRBJ2-1,TRBV2,TGTGCCAGCAGACTAGCGGGAGGCTCCTCCTACAATGAGCAGTTCTTC,CASRLAGGSSYNEQFF
-,-,14,TRBJ1-2,TRBV5-1,TGCGCCAGCAGCGCTGGACAGCCGCCCTATGGCTACACCTTC,CASSAGQPPYGYTF
-,TRBD1,14,TRBJ1-4,TRBV6-5,TGTGCCAGCAGCCCCGGGACAGATAATGAAAAACTGTTTTTT,CASSPGTDNEKLFF
-,-,14,TRBJ2-1,TRBV14,TGTGCCAGCAGCCAAGCGGGGAGGCCTTTTGGGCAGTTCTTC,CASSQAGRPFGQFF